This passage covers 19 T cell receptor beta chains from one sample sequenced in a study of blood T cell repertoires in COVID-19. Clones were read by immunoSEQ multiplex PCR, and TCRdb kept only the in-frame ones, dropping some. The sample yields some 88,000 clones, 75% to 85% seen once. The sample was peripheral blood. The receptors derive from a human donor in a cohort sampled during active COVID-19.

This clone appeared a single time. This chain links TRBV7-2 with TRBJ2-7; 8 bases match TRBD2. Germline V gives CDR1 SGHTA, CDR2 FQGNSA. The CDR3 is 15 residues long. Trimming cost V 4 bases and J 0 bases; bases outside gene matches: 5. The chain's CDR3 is CASSWASGSSYEQYF. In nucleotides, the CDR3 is TGTGCCAGCAGCTGGGCCAGCGGGAGCTCCTACGAGCAGTACTTC.

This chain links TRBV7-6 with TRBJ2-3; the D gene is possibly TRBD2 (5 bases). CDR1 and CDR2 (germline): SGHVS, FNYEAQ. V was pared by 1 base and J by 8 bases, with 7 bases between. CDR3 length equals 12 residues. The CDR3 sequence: CASSLDAGTQYF. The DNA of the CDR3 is TGTGCCAGCAGCTTAGACGCGGGTACGCAGTATTTT.

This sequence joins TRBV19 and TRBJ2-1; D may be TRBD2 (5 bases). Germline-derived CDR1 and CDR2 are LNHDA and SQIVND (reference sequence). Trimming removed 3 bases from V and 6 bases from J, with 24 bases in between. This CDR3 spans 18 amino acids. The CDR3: CASSMRVGMSSPLNEQFF. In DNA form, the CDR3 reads TGTGCCAGTAGTATGAGGGTTGGTATGTCGTCCCCTCTCAATGAGCAGTTCTTC.

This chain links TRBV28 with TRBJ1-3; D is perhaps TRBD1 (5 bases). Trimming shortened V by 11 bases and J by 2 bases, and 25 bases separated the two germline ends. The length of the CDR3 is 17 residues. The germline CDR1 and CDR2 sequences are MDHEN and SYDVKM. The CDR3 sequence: CAATPGGGALAGNTIYF. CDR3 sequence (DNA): TGTGCCGCCACCCCGGGGGGAGGGGCTCTGGCTGGAAACACCATATATTTT.

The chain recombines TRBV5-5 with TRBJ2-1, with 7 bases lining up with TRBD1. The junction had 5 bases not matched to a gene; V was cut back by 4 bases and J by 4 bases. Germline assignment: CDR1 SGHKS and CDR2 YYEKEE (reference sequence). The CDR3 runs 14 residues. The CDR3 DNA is TGTGCCAGCAGCCGGGACAGACTATACAATGAGCAGTTCTTC. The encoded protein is CASSRDRLYNEQFF. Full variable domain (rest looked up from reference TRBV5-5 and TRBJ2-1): DAGVTQSPTHLIKTRGQQVTLRCSPISGHKSVSWYQQVLGQGPQFIFQYYEKEERGRGNFPDRFSARQFPNYSSELNVNALLLGDSALYLCASSRDRLYNEQFFGPGTRLTVL.

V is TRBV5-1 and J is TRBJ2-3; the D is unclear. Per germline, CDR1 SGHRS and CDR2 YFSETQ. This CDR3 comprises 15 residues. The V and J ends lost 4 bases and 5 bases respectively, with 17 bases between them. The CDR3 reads CASSVDIARRDTQYF. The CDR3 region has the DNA TGCGCCAGCAGCGTGGATATCGCTAGAAGAGATACGCAGTATTTT.

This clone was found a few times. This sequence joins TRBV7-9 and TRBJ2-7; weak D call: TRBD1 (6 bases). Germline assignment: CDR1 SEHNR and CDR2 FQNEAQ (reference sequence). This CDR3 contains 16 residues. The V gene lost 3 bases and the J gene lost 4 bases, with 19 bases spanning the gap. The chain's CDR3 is CASSFIVKQGSYEQYF. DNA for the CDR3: TGTGCCAGCAGCTTCATTGTTAAGCAGGGGAGTTACGAGCAGTACTTC.

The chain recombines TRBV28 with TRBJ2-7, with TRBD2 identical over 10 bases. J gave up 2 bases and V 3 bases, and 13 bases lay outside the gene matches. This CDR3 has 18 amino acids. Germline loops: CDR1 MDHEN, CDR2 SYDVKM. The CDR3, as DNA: TGTGCCAGCAGTTTTCCCTGGACTAGCGGACGCCTTACCTACGAGCAGTACTTC. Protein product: CASSFPWTSGRLTYEQYF. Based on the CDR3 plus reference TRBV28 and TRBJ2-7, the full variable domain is DVKVTQSSRYLVKRTGEKVFLECVQDMDHENMFWYRQDPGLGLRLIYFSYDVKMKEKGDIPEGYSVSREKKERFSLILESASTNQTSMYLCASSFPWTSGRLTYEQYFGPGTRLTVT.

This CDR3 reads CASSQLRQETQYF. CDR3 coding DNA: TGTGCCAGCAGCCAACTACGACAAGAGACCCAGTACTTC. The V call is TRBV14, the J call TRBJ2-5; D is ambiguous. Germline V gene sequence: CDR1 SGHDN, CDR2 FVKESK. This CDR3 is 13 amino acids long. The V gene lost 2 bases and the J gene lost 2 bases, with 6 bases spanning the gap.

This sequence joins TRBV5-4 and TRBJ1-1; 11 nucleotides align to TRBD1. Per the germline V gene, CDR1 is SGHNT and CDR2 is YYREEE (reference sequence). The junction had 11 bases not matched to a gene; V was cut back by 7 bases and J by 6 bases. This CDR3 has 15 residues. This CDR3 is CASSGQGALVAEAFF. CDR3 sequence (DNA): TGTGCCAGCTCTGGACAGGGGGCCCTGGTGGCTGAAGCTTTCTTT.

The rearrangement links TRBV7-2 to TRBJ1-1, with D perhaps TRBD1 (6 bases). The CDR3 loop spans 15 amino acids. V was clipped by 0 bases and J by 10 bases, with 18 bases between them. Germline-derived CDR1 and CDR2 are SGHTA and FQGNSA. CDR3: CASSLATGWIMVAFF. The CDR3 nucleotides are TGTGCCAGCAGCTTAGCTACAGGGTGGATAATGGTAGCTTTCTTT.

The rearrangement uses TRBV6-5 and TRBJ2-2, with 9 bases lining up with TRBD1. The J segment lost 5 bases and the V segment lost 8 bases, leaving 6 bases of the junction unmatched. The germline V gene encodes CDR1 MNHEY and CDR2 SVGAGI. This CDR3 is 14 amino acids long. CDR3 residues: CASQQGASTGELFF. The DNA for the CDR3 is TGTGCCAGCCAACAGGGGGCGAGTACCGGGGAGCTGTTTTTT.

In nucleotides, the CDR3 is TGTGCTAGTGGTTTGCAGCGGGACGGCTCCTACAATGAGCAGTTCTTC. This sequence encodes CASGLQRDGSYNEQFF. V is TRBV12-5 and J is TRBJ2-1, with 7 positions matching TRBD2. CDR3 length: 16 amino acids. CDR1 and CDR2 from the germline V gene are LGHNT and FRNRAP. The V and J ends lost 2 bases and 0 bases, in that order; junction bases with no gene match: 4.

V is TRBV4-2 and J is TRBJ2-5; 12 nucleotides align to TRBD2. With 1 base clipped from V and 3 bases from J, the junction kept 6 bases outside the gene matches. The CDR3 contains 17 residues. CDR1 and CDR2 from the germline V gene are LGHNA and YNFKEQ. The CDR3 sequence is CASSQGLAGDGEETQYF. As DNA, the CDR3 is TGTGCCAGCAGCCAAGGACTAGCGGGAGATGGGGAAGAGACCCAGTACTTC.

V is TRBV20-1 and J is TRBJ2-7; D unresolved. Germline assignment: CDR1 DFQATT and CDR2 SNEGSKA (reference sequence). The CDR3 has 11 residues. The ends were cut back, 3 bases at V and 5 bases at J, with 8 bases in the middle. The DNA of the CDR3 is TGCAGTGCTAGCCCCACAAACGAGCAGTACTTC. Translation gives CSASPTNEQYF.

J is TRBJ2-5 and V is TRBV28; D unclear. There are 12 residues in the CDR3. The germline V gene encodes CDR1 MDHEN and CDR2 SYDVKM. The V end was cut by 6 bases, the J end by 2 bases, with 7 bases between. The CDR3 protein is CASRPTQETQYF. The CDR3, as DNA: TGTGCCAGCAGACCCACACAAGAGACCCAGTACTTC.

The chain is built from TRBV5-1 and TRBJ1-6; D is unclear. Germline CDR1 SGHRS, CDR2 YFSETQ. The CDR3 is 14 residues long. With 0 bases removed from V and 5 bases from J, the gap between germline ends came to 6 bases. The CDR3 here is CASSLADDNSPLHF. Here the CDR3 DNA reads TGCGCCAGCAGCTTGGCAGATGATAATTCACCCCTCCACTTT.

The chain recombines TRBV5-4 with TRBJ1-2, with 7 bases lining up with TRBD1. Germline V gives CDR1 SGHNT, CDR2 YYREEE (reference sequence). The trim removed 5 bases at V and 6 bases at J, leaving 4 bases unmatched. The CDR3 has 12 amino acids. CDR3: CASRGQAHGYTF. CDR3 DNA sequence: TGTGCCAGCAGAGGACAGGCCCATGGCTACACCTTC.

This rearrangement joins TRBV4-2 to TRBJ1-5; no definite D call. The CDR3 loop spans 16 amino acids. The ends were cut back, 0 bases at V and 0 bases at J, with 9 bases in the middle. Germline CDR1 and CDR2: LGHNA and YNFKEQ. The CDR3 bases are TGTGCCAGCAGCCAAGATTACAGCACTAGCAATCAGCCCCAGCATTTT. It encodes CASSQDYSTSNQPQHF.